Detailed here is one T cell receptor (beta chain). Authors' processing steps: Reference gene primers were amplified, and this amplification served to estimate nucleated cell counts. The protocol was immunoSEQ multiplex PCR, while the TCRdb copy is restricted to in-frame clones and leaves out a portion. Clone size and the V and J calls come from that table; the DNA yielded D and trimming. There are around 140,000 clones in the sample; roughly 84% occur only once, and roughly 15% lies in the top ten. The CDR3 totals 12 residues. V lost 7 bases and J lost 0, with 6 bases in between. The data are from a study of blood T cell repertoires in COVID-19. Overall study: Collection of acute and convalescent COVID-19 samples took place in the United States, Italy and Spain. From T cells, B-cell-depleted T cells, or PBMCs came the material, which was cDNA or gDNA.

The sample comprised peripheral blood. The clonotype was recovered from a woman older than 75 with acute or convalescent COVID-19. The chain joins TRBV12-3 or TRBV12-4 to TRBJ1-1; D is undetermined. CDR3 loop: CASTFMNTEAFF. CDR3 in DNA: TGTGCCAGCACCTTTATGAACACTGAAGCTTTCTTT.